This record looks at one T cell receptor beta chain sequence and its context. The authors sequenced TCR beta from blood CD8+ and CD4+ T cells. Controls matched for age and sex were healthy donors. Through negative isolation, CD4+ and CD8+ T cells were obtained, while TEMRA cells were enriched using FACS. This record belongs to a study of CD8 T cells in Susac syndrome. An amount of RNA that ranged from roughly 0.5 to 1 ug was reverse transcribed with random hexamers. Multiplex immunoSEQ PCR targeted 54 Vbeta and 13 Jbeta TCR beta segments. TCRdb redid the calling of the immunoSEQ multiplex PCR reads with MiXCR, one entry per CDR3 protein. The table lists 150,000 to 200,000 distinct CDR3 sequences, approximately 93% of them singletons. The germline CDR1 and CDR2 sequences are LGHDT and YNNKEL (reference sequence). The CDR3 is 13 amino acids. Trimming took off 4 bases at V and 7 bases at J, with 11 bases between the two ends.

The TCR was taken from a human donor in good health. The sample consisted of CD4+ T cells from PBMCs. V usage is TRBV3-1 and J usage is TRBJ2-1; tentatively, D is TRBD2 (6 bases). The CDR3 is CASSRGEQNEQFF. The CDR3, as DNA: TGTGCCAGCAGCCGGGGGGAACAAAATGAGCAGTTCTTC.